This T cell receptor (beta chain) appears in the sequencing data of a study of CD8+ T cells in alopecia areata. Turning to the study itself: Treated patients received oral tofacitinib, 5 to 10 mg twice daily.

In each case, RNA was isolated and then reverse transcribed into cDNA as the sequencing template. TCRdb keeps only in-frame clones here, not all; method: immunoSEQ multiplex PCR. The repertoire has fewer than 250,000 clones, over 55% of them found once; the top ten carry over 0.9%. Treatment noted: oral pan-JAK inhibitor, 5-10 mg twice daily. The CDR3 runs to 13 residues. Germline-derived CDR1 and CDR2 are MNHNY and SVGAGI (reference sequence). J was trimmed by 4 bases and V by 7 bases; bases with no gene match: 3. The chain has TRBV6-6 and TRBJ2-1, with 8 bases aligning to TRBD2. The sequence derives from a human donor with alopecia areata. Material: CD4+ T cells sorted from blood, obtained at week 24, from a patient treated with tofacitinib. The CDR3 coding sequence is TGTGCCAGCATTCGGGGGGGGTACAATGAGCAGTTCTTC. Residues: CASIRGGYNEQFF.